This T cell receptor beta chain came from a study of lymphopenia after photon versus proton radiotherapy. TCRdb's table, derived via immunoSEQ multiplex PCR, lists solely in-frame clones and lacks some. The top ten clones hold approximately 2% of a sample with approximately 62,000 clones, approximately 84% of them seen once. Germline CDR1 MNHEY, CDR2 SVGAGI. V lost 5 bases and J 7 bases, leaving 8 bases between the germline ends. The CDR3 covers 11 residues. V gene TRBV6-5 combines with J gene TRBJ1-2; D unresolved. The starting material was peripheral blood, obtained from a patient treated with proton-based radiotherapy. The TCR was taken from a man aged 55 to 69 with pancreatic cancer. The CDR3, as DNA: TGTGCCAGCAGTGTAGGTCGTGGCTACACCTTC. Its translation: CASSVGRGYTF.